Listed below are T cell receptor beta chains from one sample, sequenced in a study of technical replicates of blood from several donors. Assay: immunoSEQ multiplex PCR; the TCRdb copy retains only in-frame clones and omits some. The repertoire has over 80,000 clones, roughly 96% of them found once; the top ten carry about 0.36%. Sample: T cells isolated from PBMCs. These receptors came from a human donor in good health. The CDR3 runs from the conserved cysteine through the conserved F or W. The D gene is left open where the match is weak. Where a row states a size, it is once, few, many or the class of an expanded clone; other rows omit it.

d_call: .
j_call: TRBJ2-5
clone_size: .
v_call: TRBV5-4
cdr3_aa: CASSPGVWETQYF
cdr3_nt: TGTGCCAGCAGCCCGGGGGTATGGGAGACCCAGTACTTC

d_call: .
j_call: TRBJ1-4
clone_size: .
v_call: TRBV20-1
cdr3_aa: CSARAREKLFF
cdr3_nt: TGCAGTGCTAGAGCTAGGGAAAAACTGTTTTTT

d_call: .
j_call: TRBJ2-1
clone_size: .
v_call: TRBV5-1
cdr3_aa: CASRQGLNEQFF
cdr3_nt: TGCGCCAGCAGGCAGGGTCTCAATGAGCAGTTCTTC

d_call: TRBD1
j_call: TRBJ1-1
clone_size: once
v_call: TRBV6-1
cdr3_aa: CATVLRTGLEAFF
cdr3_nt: TGTGCCACCGTTTTAAGGACAGGGCTCGAAGCTTTCTTT

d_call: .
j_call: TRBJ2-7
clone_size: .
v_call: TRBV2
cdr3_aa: CASSETIRVNEQYF
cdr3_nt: TGTGCCAGCAGTGAGACGATCAGGGTTAACGAGCAGTACTTC

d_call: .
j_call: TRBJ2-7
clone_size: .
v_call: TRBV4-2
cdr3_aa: CASSQEGGYEQYF
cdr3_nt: TGTGCCAGCAGCCAAGAGGGGGGCTACGAGCAGTACTTC

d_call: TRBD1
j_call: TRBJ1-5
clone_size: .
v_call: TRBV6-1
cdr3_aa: CASSPWTGGNQPQHF
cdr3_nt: TGTGCCAGCAGTCCTTGGACAGGGGGGAATCAGCCCCAGCATTTT

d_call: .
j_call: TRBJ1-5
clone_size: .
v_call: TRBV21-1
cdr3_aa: CASSRDQGYQPQHF
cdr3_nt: TGTGCCAGCAGCAGAGACCAGGGCTATCAGCCCCAGCATTTT

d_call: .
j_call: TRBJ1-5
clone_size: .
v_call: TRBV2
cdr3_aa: CASRRTVNQPQHF
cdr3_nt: TGTGCCAGCAGAAGGACAGTAAATCAGCCCCAGCATTTT

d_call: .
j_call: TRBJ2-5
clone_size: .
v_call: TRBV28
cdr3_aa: CASSNGQLQETQYF
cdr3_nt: TGTGCCAGCAGTAACGGACAGCTCCAAGAGACCCAGTACTTC

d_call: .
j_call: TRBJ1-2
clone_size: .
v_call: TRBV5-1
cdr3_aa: CASRTDSVYGYTF
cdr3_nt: TGCGCCAGCCGGACAGATTCCGTCTATGGCTACACCTTC

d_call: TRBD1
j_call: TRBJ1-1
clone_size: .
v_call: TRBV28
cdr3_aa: CASRNRDRGLSDTEAFF
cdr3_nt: TGTGCCAGCAGAAATCGGGACAGGGGGCTTTCGGACACTGAAGCTTTCTTT

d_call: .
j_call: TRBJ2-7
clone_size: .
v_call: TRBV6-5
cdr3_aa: CASWEVGGSYEQYF
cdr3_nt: TGTGCCAGCTGGGAGGTTGGGGGCTCCTACGAGCAGTACTTC

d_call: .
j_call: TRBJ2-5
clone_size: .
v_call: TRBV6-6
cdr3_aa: CASSYLAGEETQYF
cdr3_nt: TGTGCCAGCAGTTATCTTGCAGGGGAGGAGACCCAGTACTTC

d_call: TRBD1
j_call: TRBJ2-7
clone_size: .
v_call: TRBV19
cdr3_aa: CASSISLGTATYEQYF
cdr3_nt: TGTGCCAGTAGTATATCCTTAGGGACAGCTACCTACGAGCAGTACTTC

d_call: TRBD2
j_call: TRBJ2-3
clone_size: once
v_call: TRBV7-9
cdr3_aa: CASSAGTSGFTSTDTQYF
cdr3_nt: TGTGCCAGCAGTGCCGGGACTAGCGGTTTTACTAGCACAGATACGCAGTATTTT

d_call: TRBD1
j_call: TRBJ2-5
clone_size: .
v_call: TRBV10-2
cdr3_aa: CASKMDRYQETQYF
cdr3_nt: TGCGCCAGCAAGATGGACAGGTACCAAGAGACCCAGTACTTC

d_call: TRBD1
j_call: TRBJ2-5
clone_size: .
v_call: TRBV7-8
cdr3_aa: CASSIRTGAGETQYF
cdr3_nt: TGTGCCAGCAGTATTAGGACAGGGGCTGGGGAGACCCAGTACTTC

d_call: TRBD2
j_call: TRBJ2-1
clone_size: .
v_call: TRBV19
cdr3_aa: CASSMTSGIFNEQFF
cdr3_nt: TGTGCCAGTAGCATGACTAGCGGGATCTTCAATGAGCAGTTCTTC

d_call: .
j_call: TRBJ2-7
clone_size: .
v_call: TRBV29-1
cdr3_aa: CSVPGLSSYEQYF
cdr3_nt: TGCAGCGTACCCGGACTATCTTCCTACGAGCAGTACTTC

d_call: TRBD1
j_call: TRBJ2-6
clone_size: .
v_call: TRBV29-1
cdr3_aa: CSVDEGAGANVLTF
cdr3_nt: TGCAGCGTTGACGAGGGGGCCGGGGCCAACGTCCTGACTTTC

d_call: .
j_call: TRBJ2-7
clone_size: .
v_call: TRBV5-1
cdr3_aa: CASSLGGDSTYEQYF
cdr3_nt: TGCGCCAGCAGCTTGGGGGGGGACAGCACCTACGAGCAGTACTTC

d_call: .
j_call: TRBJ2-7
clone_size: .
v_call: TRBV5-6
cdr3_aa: CASSGGTDYEQYF
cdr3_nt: TGTGCCAGCAGCGGGGGGACAGACTACGAGCAGTACTTC

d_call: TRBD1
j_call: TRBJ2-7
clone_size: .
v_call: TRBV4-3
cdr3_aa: CASSQRLDRDEQYF
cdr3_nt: TGCGCCAGCAGCCAAAGACTGGACAGGGACGAGCAGTACTTC

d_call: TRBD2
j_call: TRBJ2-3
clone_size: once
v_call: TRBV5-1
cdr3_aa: CASSFGLAGAPTDTQYF
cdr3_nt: TGCGCCAGCAGCTTTGGACTAGCGGGAGCCCCCACAGATACGCAGTATTTT

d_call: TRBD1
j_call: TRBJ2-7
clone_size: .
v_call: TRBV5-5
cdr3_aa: CASRRGQGRSYEQYF
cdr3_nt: TGTGCCAGCAGACGTGGACAGGGGAGGTCCTACGAGCAGTACTTC

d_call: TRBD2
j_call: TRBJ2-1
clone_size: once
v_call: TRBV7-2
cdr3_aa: CASSSGLADNEQFF
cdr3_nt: TGTGCCAGCAGTTCGGGACTAGCGGACAATGAGCAGTTCTTC

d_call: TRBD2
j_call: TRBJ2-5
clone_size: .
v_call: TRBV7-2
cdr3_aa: CASSFGLAGAARETQYF
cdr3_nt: TGTGCCAGCAGCTTTGGACTAGCGGGGGCGGCTAGGGAGACCCAGTACTTC

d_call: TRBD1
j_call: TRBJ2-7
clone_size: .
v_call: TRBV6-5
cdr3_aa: CASRQLQGANYEQYF
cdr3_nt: TGTGCCAGCAGACAGCTACAGGGGGCCAACTACGAGCAGTACTTC

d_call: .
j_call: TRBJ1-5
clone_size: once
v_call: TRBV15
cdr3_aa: CATSRDLDGLNSNQPQHF
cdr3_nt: TGTGCCACCAGCAGAGATTTAGACGGACTAAATAGCAATCAGCCCCAGCATTTT

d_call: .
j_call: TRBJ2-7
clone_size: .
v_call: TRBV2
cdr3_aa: CASKGGLSYEQYF
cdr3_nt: TGTGCCAGCAAAGGAGGACTCTCCTACGAGCAGTACTTC

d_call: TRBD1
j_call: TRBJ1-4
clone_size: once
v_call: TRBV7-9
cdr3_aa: CASSLGQGAEDGEKLFF
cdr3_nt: TGTGCCAGCAGCTTAGGGCAGGGGGCTGAAGATGGTGAAAAACTGTTTTTT

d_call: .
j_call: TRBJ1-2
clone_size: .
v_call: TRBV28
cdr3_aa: CASSDSLNYGYTF
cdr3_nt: TGTGCCAGCTCAGACAGCCTTAACTATGGCTACACCTTC

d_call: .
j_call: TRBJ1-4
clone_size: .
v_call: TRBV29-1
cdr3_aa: CSVVGEKLFF
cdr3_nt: TGCAGCGTTGTCGGTGAAAAACTGTTTTTT

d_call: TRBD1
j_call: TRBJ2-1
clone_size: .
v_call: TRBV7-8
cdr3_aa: CASSAPGTVNHEQFF
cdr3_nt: TGTGCCAGCAGCGCCCCCGGGACAGTCAATCACGAGCAGTTCTTC

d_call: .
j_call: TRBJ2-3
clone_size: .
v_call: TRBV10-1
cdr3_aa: CASASPSTDTQYF
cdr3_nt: TGCGCCAGCGCAAGCCCTAGCACAGATACGCAGTATTTT

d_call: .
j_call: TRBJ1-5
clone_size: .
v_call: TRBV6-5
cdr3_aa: CASSYSTQGNQPQHF
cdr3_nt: TGTGCCAGCAGTTACTCAACCCAGGGGAATCAGCCCCAGCATTTT

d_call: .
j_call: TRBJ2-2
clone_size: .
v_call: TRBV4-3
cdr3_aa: CASRQGSTGELFF
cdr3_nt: TGCGCCAGCAGACAGGGAAGCACCGGGGAGCTGTTTTTT

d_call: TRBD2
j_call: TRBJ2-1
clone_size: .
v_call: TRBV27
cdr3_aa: CASSLFSGGRDNEQFF
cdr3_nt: TGTGCCAGCAGTTTATTTTCCGGGGGGAGAGACAATGAGCAGTTCTTC

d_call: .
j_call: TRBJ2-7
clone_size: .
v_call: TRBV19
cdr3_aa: CASSIVGSGNEQYF
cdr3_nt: TGTGCCAGTAGTATAGTAGGTAGCGGAAACGAGCAGTACTTC

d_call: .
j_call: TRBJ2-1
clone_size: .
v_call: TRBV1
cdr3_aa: CTSSQDKWEIEQFF
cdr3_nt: TGCACCAGCAGCCAAGATAAGTGGGAGATTGAGCAGTTCTTC

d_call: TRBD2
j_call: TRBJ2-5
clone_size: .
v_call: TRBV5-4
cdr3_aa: CASSRGLAGGTTQETQYF
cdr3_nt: TGTGCCAGCAGCCGGGGCCTAGCGGGAGGAACTACTCAAGAGACCCAGTACTTC

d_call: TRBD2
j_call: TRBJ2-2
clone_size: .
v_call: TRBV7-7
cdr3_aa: CASSFRLAGQGGELFF
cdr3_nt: TGTGCTAGCAGCTTCAGACTAGCGGGTCAGGGCGGGGAGCTGTTTTTT

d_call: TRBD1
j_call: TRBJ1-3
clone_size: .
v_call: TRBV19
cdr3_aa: CASAAVTGKVGNTIYF
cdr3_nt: TGTGCCAGTGCCGCTGTGACAGGGAAGGTTGGAAACACCATATATTTT

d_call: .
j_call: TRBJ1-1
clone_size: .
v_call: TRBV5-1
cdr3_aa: CASSLGRNLMNTEAFF
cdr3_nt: TGCGCCAGCAGCTTAGGCAGGAACCTCATGAACACTGAAGCTTTCTTT

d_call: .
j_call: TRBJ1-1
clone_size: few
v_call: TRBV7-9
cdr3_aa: CASSNSNTEAFF
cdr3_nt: TGTGCCAGCAGCAACAGCAACACTGAAGCTTTCTTT

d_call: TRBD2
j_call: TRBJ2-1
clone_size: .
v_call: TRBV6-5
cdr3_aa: CASSQLRGGPTEQFF
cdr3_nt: TGTGCCAGCAGTCAACTAAGGGGAGGGCCTACTGAGCAGTTCTTC

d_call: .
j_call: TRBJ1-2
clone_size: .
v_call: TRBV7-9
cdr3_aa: CASSPAQGGDYGYTF
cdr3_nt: TGTGCCAGCAGCCCCGCACAAGGGGGTGACTATGGCTACACCTTC

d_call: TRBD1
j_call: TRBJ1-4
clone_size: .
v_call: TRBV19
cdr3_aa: CASTDRGQIGTNEKLFF
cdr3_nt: TGTGCCAGTACGGACAGGGGGCAAATTGGCACTAATGAAAAACTGTTTTTT

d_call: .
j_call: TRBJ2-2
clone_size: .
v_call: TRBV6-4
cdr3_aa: CASSDPAGTGELFF
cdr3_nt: TGTGCCAGCAGTGACCCAGCGGGCACCGGGGAGCTGTTTTTT